This T cell receptor beta chain was sequenced in a study of molecular identifiers for immune sequencing clone quantification. Previously described methods with listed TCR primers produced the bulk TCR libraries. TCRdb passed the PCR reads through MiXCR, listing each CDR3 protein once. This sample has about 320,000 distinct CDR3 sequences, with 24% found just once. Researchers sorted naive CD8 T cells as cells that were CD8+CD4-CCR7+CD45RA+. The study, taken as a whole, reports: Highly expanded clone sizes could end up underestimated if a barcode were shared by identical TCR molecules.

As regards this clonotype: What it binds is unknown.

This CDR3 comprises 17 residues. The sequencing sample was made of naive CD8+ T cells from blood, with Jurkat cell RNA spiked in. The subset was: FACS-sorted CD8+CD4-CCR7+CD45RA+ naive T cells. The sequence came from a human donor in good health. Some libraries in this study had Jurkat cell RNA spiked in. The chain joins TRBV3-2 to TRBJ1-5. TRBV3-2 is shown as a pseudogene. CDR3 sequence: CASSQEATTYSNQPQHF. In DNA form, the CDR3 reads TGTGCCAGCAGCCAAGAGGCAACAACTTATAGCAATCAGCCCCAGCATTTT.